The entry below describes one TCR beta chain. Its cognate antigen is unknown. CD4+ cells yielded CD45RA+ naive and CD45RA-negative memory subsets. In germline, CDR1 is SNHLY, CDR2 FYNNEI. V gave up 7 bases and J gave up 5 bases, with 17 bases separating them. The CDR3 has 14 amino acids. Using 200 ng DNA, about 30,000 T cell genomes, the sorted-subset replicate PCRs were run. Assay used: immunoSEQ multiplex PCR; TCRdb lists only in-frame clones, some missing. The sample contains millions of clones, about 92% of which appear only once. These data originate in a study of shared clonotypes between healthy human individuals. Points from the study as a whole: It was expected that sequencing depth would affect clonotype sharing among donors. Large depth notwithstanding, sorted-subset sequencing proved incomplete by rarefaction.

Sequencing was done on a sample of naive CD4+ T cells sorted from blood. Subset defined: CD45RA+ positively selected. The TCR originated in a young man in good health. The rearrangement joins TRBV2 to TRBJ2-5; a possible D gene is TRBD2 (6 bases). This CDR3 is CASISGGSAETQYF. CDR3 coding DNA: TGTGCCAGCATATCTGGGGGGTCGGCGGAGACCCAGTACTTC.